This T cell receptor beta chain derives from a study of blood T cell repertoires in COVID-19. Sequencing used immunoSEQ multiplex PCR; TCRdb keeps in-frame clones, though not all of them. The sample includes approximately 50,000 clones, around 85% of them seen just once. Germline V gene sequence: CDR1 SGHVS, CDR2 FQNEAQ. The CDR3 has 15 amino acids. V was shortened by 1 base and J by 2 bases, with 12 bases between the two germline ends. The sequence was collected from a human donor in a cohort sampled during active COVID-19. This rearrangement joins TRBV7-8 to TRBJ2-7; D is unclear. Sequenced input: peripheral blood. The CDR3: CASSLVLVEAYEQYF. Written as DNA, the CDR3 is TGTGCCAGCAGCTTAGTACTCGTAGAAGCCTACGAGCAGTACTTC.